Each of the 7 T cell receptor beta chains below was sequenced from the same sample in a study of CD8 T cells in Susac syndrome. The RNA input was about 0.5 to 1 ug, and it was reverse transcribed with random hexamers. TCRdb processed the immunoSEQ multiplex PCR reads anew with MiXCR; each CDR3 protein has one entry. This repertoire shows roughly 160,000 distinct CDR3 sequences, around 94% found once; its top ten account for roughly 0.14%. The material sequenced was CD4+ T cells from PBMCs. These receptor sequences come from a human donor in good health.

The genes are TRBV12-3 or TRBV12-4 and TRBJ1-6; TRBD1 might be the D (5 bases). This CDR3 has 14 amino acids. Trimming shortened V by 4 bases and J by 10 bases, and 14 bases separated the two germline ends. The DNA for the CDR3 is TGTGCCAGCAGTTCGCCAGGGTCAAGATCACCCCTCCACTTT. Translated: CASSSPGSRSPLHF.

This clonotype was counted once. The chain combines TRBV6-5 with TRBJ2-1; D is possibly TRBD1 (6 bases). The CDR3 extends over 13 amino acids. Germline CDR1 MNHEY, CDR2 SVGAGI. With 5 bases removed from V and 10 bases from J, the gap between germline ends came to 15 bases. The CDR3 loop reads CASSQNRAGEQFF. DNA of the CDR3: TGTGCCAGCAGTCAGAACAGGGCCGGGGAGCAGTTCTTC.

This chain uses TRBV5-1 with TRBJ2-7; 10 bases line up with TRBD2. This CDR3 comprises 15 residues. Germline V lookup: CDR1 SGHRS, CDR2 YFSETQ. The V gene end was trimmed by 4 bases and the J gene end by 1 base; junction bases not matched to a gene: 5. CDR3 bases: TGCGCCAGCAGCGAAGCGGGGGGGCGGTCCTACGAGCAGTACTTC. Translated: CASSEAGGRSYEQYF.

Here the CDR3 DNA reads TGTGCCTGGAGCGGACAGGGGAATGAAGCTTTCTTT. Protein product: CAWSGQGNEAFF. The gene calls are TRBV30 and TRBJ1-1, with 9 positions matching TRBD1. The CDR3 spans 12 residues. Germline V gives CDR1 GTSNPN, CDR2 SVGIG (reference sequence). Trimming at V came to 3 bases and at J to 7 bases, leaving 3 bases not matched to a gene.

This clonotype has just one count. This chain uses TRBV3-1 with TRBJ2-3, with D unclear. With 5 bases removed from V and 10 bases from J, the gap between germline ends came to 19 bases. Per the germline V gene, CDR1 is LGHDT and CDR2 is YNNKEL (reference sequence). The CDR3 has 14 amino acids. Here the CDR3 reads CASSSAFSEGAQYF. The CDR3 bases are TGTGCCAGCAGCTCTGCGTTCAGCGAAGGTGCGCAGTATTTT.

This clonotype was counted between two and nine times. One junction end disagrees with the germline gene, perhaps due to a read error. The chain links TRBV7-7 to TRBJ2-5; D remains ambiguous. Per the germline V gene, CDR1 is SSHAT and CDR2 is FNYEAQ (reference sequence). The CDR3 runs to 13 residues. The DNA for the CDR3 is TGTGCTAGCAGCTTAGGCAGCCAAGAGACCCAGTACTTC. As protein: CASSLGSQETQYF.

The rearrangement links TRBV2 to TRBJ1-5, with D possibly being TRBD1 (6 bases). From germline, CDR1 is SNHLY and CDR2 FYNNEI. The CDR3 covers 13 residues. The V end was cut by 5 bases, the J end by 6 bases, with 11 bases between. CDR3 sequence (DNA): TGTGCCAGCAGTATTCAGGGGTCTCAGCCCCAGCATTTT. Protein: CASSIQGSQPQHF.